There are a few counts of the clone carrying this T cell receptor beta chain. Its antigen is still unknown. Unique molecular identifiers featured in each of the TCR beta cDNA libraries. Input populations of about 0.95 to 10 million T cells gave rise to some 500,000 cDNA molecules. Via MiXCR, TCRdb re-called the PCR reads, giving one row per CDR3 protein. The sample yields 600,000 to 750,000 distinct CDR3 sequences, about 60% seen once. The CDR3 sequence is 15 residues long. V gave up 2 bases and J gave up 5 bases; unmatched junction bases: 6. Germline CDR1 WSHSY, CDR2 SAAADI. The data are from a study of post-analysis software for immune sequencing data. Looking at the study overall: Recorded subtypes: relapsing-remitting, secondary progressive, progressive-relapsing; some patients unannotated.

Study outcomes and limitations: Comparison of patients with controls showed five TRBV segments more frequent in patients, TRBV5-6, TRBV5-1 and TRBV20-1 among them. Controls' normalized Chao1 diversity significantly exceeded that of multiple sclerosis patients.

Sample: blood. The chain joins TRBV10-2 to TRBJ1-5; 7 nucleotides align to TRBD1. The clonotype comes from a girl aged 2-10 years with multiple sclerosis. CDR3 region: CASSEAGGLYQPQHF. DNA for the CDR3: TGCGCCAGCAGTGAGGCAGGGGGATTATATCAGCCCCAGCATTTT.